This TCR beta chain was identified in a study of early T cells in non-severe SARS-CoV-2 infection listed by TCRdb under 2021. Background on the whole study: TCR sequencing used bulk RNA from unsorted whole blood, so alpha and beta chains could not be paired. Overall study outcomes, separate from this receptor: Matching against VDJdb was skewed toward anti-spike CD8 responses, likely underestimated virus-specific expansions, and missed private and CD4 specificities.

CDR1 and CDR2, per the germline V gene (reference sequence), are SEHNR and FQNEAQ. The CDR3 contains 14 residues, cysteine and phenylalanine counted. Only the CDR3 portion is preserved as DNA: 42 bases, with reading frame beginning at the first base. At the junction V is shortened by 3 bases and J by 5 bases, with 14 bases in between. This clonotype was detected ten times or more. Its antigen target is currently unknown. No much larger clonotype is one base removed from it; base qualities were not supplied. The library came from 5' RACE. Data came from a NextSeq 500. In the TCR library protocol, unique molecular identifiers were attached to individual cDNA molecules to correct for PCR bias and sequencing error. TCR alpha and beta chains were both sequenced, and the abundances of alpha and beta sequences in each sample were closely correlated with each other. In the original analysis: Decombinator V4 was used to annotate TCR sequences for V gene, J gene and CDR3. TCRs were defined as expanded if a significant change between any two time points was detected under a Poisson model with p below 0.0001. TCR abundances were normalised to the total number of TCRs sequenced in each sample and reported as counts per million. TRAV1-2 paired with TRAJ12, TRAJ20 or TRAJ33 defined MAIT TCRs, while TRAV10 paired with TRAJ18 defined iNKT TCRs. VDJdb, accessed 1 November 2021, was searched for CMV, EBV and SARS-CoV-2 annotated TCRs, with TCRs annotated for multiple antigens excluded. TCRdb trimmed public reads at Q25 via fastp, called clones via MiXCR and kept in-frame beta chains. Rows with a matching CDR3 protein are joined into one entry that keeps the most common DNA and genes. The V and J calls were not made by the authors but by TCRdb's processing. The sample table holds tens of thousands of distinct CDR3 sequences, of which approximately 5.5% were seen once. The ten largest make up approximately 3.5% of the sample.

A case-control design nested within a healthcare worker cohort in London, UK, was used, with weekly nasopharyngeal swab PCR tests and blood sampling performed. Between 23 and 31 March 2020, the week of the UK lockdown, healthcare workers were enrolled and then followed up weekly for as long as 16 weeks. Input material: whole blood. The sequence was obtained from an adult who was a healthcare worker with PCR-confirmed SARS-CoV-2 infection or an uninfected control (not recorded which). The chain is assembled from TRBV7-9 and TRBJ2-7; the D gene is perhaps TRBD2, on 6 matching bases. The base sequence is TGTGCCAGCAGCTTCACCGGGAGTGCCCACGAGCAGTACTTC. Translated, it reads CASSFTGSAHEQYF.